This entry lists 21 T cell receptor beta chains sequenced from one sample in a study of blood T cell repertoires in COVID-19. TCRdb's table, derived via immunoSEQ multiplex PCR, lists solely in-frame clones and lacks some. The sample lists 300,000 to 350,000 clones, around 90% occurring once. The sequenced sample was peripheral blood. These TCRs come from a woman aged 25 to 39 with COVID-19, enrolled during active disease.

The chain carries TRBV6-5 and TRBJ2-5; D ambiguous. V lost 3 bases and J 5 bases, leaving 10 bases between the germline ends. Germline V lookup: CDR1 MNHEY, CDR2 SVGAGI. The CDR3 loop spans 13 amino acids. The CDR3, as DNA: TGTGCCAGCAGTTATAATCGACTGGAGACCCAGTACTTC. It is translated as CASSYNRLETQYF.

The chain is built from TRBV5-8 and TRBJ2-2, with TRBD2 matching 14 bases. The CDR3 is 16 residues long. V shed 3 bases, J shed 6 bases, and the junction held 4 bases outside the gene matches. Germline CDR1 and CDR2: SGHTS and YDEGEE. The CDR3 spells CASSSGLAGGAGELFF. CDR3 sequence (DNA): TGTGCCAGCAGCTCCGGACTAGCGGGAGGTGCCGGGGAGCTGTTTTTT.

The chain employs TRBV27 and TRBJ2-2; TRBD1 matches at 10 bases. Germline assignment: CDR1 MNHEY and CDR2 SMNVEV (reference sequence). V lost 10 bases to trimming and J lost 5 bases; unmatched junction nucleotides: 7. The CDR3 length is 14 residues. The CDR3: CATSRTGGTGELFF. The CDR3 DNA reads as TGTGCCACCTCTAGGACAGGGGGTACCGGGGAGCTGTTTTTT.

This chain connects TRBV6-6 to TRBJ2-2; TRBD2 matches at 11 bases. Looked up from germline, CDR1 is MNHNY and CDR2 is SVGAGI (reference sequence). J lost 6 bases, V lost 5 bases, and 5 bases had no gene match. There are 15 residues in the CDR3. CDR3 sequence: CASSPLAGVPGELFF. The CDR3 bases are TGTGCCAGCAGTCCACTAGCGGGAGTACCCGGGGAGCTGTTTTTT.

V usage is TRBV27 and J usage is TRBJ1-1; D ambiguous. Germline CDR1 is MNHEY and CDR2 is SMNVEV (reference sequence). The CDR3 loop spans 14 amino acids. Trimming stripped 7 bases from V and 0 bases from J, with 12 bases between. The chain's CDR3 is CASTPRDLNTEAFF. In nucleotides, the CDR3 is TGTGCCAGCACCCCGAGAGATCTGAACACTGAAGCTTTCTTT.

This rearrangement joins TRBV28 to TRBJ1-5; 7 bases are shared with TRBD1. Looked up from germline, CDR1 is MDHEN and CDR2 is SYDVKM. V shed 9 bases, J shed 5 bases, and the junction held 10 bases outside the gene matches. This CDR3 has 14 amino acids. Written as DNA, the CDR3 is TGTGCCAGTTTGACCGGGACAGACTATCAGCCCCAGCATTTT. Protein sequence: CASLTGTDYQPQHF.

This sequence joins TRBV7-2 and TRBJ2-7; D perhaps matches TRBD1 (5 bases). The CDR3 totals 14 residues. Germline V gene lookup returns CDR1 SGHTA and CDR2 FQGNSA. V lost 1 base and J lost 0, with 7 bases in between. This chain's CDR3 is CASSLDRYSYEQYF. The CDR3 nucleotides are TGTGCCAGCAGCTTAGACAGGTACTCCTACGAGCAGTACTTC.

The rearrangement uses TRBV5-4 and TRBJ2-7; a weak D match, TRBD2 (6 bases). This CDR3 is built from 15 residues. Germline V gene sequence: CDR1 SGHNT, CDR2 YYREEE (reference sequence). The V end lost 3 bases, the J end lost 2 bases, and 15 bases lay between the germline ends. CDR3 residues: CASSSAGRAPYEQYF. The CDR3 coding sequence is TGTGCCAGCAGCTCTGCGGGGCGGGCCCCCTACGAGCAGTACTTC.

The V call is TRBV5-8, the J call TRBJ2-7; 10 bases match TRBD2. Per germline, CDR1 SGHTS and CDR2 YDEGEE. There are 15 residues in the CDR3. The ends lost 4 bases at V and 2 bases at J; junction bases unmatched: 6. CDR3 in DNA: TGTGCCAGCAGCGTTAGCGGGAGGCCCCCCTACGAGCAGTACTTC. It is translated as CASSVSGRPPYEQYF.

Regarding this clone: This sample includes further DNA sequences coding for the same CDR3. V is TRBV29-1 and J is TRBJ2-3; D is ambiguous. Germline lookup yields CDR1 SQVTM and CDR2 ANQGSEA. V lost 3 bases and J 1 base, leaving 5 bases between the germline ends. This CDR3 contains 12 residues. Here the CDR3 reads CSVEQGTDTQYF. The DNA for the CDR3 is TGCAGCGTTGAGCAGGGCACAGATACGCAGTATTTT.

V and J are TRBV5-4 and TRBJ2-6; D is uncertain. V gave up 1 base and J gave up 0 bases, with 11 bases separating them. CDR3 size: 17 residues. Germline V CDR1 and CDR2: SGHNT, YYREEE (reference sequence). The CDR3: CASSLPGISSGANVLTF. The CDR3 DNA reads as TGTGCCAGCAGCTTGCCAGGCATCAGCTCTGGGGCCAACGTCCTGACTTTC.

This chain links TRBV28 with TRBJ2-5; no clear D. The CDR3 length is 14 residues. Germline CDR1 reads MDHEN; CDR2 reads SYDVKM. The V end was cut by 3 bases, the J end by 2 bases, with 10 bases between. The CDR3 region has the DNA TGTGCCAGCAGTTTTACAGATAGACAAGAGACCCAGTACTTC. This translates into CASSFTDRQETQYF.

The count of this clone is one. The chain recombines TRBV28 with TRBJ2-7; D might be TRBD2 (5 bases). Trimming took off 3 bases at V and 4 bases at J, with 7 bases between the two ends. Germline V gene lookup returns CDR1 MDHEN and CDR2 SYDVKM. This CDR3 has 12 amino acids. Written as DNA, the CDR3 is TGTGCCAGCAGTTTCGGGGTTTACGAGCAGTACTTC. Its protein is CASSFGVYEQYF.

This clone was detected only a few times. The CDR3 region has the DNA TGTGCCAGCGCTAGGGACTATTTCTACGAGCAGTACTTC. It yields the protein CASARDYFYEQYF. The chain links TRBV28 to TRBJ2-7; the match to TRBD2 covers 7 bases. This CDR3 is built from 13 residues. Germline V gene data show CDR1 as MDHEN and CDR2 as SYDVKM. V dropped 8 bases and J dropped 3; count of bases not matched to a gene: 7. The full variable domain, in which reference TRBV28 and TRBJ2-7 provide the parts outside the CDR3, is DVKVTQSSRYLVKRTGEKVFLECVQDMDHENMFWYRQDPGLGLRLIYFSYDVKMKEKGDIPEGYSVSREKKERFSLILESASTNQTSMYLCASARDYFYEQYFGPGTRLTVT.

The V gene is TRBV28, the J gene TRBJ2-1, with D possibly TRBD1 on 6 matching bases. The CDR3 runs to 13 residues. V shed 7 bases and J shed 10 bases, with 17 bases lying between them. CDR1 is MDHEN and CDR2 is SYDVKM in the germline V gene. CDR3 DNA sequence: TGTGCCAGCATCCCCCCAGGGGATGGGGAGCAGTTCTTC. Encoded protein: CASIPPGDGEQFF.

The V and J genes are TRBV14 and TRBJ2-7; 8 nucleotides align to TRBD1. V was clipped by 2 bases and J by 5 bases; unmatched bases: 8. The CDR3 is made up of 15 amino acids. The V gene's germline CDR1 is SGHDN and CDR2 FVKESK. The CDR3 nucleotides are TGTGCCAGCAGCCAAAGTAGGGCAGGGGGCCACGAGCAGTACTTC. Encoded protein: CASSQSRAGGHEQYF. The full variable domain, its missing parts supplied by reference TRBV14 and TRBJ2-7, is EAGVTQFPSHSVIEKGQTVTLRCDPISGHDNLYWYRRVMGKEIKFLLHFVKESKQDESGMPNNRFLAERTGGTYSTLKVQPAELEDSGVYFCASSQSRAGGHEQYFGPGTRLTVT.

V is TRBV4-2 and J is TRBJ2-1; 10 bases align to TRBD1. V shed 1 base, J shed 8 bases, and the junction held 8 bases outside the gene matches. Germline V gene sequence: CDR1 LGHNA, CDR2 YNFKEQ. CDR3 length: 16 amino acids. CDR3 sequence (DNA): TGTGCCAGCAGCCAAGCTCCGGGACAGGGGACGCATGAGCAGTTCTTC. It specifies CASSQAPGQGTHEQFF.

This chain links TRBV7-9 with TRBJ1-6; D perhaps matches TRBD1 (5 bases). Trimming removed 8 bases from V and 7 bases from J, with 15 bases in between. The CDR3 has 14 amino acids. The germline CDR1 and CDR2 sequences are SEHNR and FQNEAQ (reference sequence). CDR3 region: CASRMAGPNSPLHF. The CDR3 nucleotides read TGTGCCAGCCGAATGGCAGGGCCCAATTCACCCCTCCACTTT.

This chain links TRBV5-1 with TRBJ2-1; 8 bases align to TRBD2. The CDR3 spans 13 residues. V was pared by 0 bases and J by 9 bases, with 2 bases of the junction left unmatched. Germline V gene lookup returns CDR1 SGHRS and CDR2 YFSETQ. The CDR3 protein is CASSLVSGSEQFF. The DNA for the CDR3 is TGCGCCAGCAGCTTGGTAAGCGGGAGTGAGCAGTTCTTC.

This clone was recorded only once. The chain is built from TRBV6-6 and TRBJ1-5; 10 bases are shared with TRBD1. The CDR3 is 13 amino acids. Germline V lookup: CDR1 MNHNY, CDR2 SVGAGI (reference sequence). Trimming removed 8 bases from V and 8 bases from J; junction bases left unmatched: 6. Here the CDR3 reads CASGRTGGEPQHF. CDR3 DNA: TGTGCCAGCGGCCGGACAGGGGGTGAGCCCCAGCATTTT.

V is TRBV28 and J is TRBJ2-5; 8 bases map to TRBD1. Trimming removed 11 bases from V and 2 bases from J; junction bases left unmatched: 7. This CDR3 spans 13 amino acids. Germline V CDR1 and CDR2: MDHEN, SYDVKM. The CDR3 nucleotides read TGTGCCTATCGTCGACAGGGGCAAGAGACCCAGTACTTC. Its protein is CAYRRQGQETQYF.